The T cell receptor beta chain described here comes from a study of technical replicates of blood from four donors (dated 2017 in TCRdb). Libraries came from the immunoSEQ multiplex PCR assay. Sourced from immuneACCESS, this table was stored by TCRdb with only in-frame sequences that have V and J called. A share of the clones is absent; for the studies checked, an unresolved V gene accounts for under half, and the remainder has no known explanation. For this sample there are more than 55,000 clones; roughly 92% appear just once. The ten top clones hold 0.38% of the sample. Looking up the germline V gene (reference sequence) yields CDR1 WNHNN and CDR2 SYGVQD. Clipping removes 6 bases from V and 4 bases from J, with 6 as the unmatched junction base count. From the cysteine through the phenylalanine, the CDR3 covers 14 amino acids. Just the 42-base CDR3 DNA is kept, in frame starting at base 1. The sample holds a few counts of this clone. No antigen is known for it. Base qualities are not provided; no much larger clone lies one nucleotide away.

The clonotype was recovered from a human donor in good health. Specimen: T cells isolated from PBMCs. This chain joins TRBV10-1 to TRBJ1-1; 9 bases in between match TRBD1. The DNA is TGCGCCAGCAGCTGGGACAGGGAGGTCACTGAAGCTTTCTTT. Its protein is CASSWDREVTEAFF.